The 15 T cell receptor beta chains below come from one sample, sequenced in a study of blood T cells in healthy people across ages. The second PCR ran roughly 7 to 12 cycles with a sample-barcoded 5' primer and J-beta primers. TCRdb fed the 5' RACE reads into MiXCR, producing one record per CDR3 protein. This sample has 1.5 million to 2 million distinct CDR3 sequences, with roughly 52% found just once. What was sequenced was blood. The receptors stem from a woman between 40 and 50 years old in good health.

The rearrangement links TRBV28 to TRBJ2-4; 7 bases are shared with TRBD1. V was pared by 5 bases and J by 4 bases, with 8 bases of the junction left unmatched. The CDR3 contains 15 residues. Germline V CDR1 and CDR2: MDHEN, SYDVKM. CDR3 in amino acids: CASSPPGQLKNIQYF. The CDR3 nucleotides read TGTGCCAGCAGTCCCCCGGGACAGTTAAAAAACATTCAGTACTTC.

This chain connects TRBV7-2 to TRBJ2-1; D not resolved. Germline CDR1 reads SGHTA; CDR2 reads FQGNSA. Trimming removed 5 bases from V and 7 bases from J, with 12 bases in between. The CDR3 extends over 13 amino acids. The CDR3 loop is CASSKPGRNEQFF. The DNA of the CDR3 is TGTGCCAGCAGCAAGCCAGGAAGGAATGAGCAGTTCTTC.

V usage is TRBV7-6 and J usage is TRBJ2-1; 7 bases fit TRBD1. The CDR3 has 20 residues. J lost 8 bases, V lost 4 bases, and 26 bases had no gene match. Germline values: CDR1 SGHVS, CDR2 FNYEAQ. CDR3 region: CASSSYSYSHRDRPSHEQFF. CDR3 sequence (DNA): TGTGCCAGCAGCTCGTACAGCTATAGCCACCGGGACAGACCAAGCCATGAGCAGTTCTTC.

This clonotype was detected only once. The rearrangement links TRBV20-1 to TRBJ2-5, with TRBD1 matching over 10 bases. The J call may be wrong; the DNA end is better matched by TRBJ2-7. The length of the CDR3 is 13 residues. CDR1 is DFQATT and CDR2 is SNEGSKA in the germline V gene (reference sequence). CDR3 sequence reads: CSAPLTGGHEQYF. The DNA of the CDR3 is TGCAGTGCCCCCCTGACAGGGGGCCACGAGCAGTACTTC.

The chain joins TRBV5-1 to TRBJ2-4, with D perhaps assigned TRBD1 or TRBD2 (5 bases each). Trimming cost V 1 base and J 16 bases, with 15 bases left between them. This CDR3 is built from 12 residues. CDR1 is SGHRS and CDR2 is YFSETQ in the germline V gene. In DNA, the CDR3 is TGCGCCAGCAGCTTGCCTTCAGGGAGATATTACTTC. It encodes CASSLPSGRYYF.

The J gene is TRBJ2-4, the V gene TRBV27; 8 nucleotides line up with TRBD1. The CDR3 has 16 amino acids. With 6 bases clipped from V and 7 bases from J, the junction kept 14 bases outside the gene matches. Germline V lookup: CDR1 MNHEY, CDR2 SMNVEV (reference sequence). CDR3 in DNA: TGTGCCAGCAGCCTGCTCAGGACAGGGAACACGAACATTCAGTACTTC. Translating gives CASSLLRTGNTNIQYF.

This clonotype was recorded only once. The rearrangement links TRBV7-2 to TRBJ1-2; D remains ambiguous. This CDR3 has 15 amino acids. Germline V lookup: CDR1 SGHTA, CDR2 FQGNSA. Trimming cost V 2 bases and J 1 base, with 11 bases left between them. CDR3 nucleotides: TGTGCCAGCAGCTTATTACAGACCGGTAACTATGGCTACACCTTC. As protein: CASSLLQTGNYGYTF.

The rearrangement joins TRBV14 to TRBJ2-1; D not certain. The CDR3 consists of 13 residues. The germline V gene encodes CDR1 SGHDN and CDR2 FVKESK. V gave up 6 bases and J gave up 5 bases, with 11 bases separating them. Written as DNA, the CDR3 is TGTGCCAGCAGGCGGCAGGCCCACAATGAGCAGTTCTTC. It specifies CASRRQAHNEQFF.

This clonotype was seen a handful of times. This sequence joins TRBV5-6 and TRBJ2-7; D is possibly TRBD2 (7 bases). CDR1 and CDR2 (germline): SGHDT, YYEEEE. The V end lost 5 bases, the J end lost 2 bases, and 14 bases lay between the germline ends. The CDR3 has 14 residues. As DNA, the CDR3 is TGTGCCAGCAGTCCGGGGGGCAATCCCTACGAGCAGTACTTC. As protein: CASSPGGNPYEQYF.

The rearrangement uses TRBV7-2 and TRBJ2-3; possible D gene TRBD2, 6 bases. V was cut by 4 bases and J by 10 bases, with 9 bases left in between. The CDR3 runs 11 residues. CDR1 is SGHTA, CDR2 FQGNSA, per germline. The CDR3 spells CASSSASAQYF. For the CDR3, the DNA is TGTGCCAGCAGCTCGGCTAGCGCGCAGTATTTT.

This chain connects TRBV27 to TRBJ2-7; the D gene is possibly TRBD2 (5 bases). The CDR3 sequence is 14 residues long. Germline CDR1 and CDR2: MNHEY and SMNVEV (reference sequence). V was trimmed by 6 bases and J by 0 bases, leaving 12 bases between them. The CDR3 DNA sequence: TGTGCCAGCAGCACGGGATTTTCCTCCTACGAGCAGTACTTC. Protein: CASSTGFSSYEQYF.

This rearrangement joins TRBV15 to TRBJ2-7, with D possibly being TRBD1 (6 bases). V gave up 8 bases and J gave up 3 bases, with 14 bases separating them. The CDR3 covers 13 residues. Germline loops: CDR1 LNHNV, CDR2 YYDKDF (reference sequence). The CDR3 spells CATSDRSRYEQYF. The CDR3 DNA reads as TGTGCCACCTCCGACAGGTCACGCTACGAGCAGTACTTC. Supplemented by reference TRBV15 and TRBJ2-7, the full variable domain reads DAMVIQNPRYQVTQFGKPVTLSCSQTLNHNVMYWYQQKSSQAPKLLFHYYDKDFNNEADTPDNFQSRRPNTSFCFLDIRSPGLGDTAMYLCATSDRSRYEQYFGPGTRLTVT.

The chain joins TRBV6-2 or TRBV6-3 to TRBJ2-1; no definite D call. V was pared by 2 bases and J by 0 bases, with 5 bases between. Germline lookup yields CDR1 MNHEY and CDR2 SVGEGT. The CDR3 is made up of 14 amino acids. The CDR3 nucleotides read TGTGCCAGCAGTTACCTCAGCTCCTACAATGAGCAGTTCTTC. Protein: CASSYLSSYNEQFF.

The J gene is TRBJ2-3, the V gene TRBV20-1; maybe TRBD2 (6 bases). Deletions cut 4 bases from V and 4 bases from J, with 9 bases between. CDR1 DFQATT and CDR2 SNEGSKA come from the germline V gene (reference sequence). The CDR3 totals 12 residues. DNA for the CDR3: TGCAGTGCTACCGGGGGAGCAGATACGCAGTATTTT. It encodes CSATGGADTQYF.

The CDR3 is CSATSGGGAWEQYF. The CDR3 DNA reads TGCAGTGCTACCTCGGGCGGGGGGGCATGGGAGCAGTACTTC. V and J are TRBV20-1 and TRBJ2-4, with 9 nucleotides matching TRBD2. Germline V lookup: CDR1 DFQATT, CDR2 SNEGSKA (reference sequence). The CDR3 has 14 amino acids. With 4 bases clipped from V and 13 bases from J, the junction kept 14 bases outside the gene matches.